Included here is one T cell receptor (beta chain) sequence, with context. This receptor's antigen is unknown. There are no base qualities to consult, and no much larger clone falls within one base. The High Capacity cDNA Reverse Transcription Kit was used to reverse transcribe all of the isolated RNA, meaning that expressed TCRB transcripts were what got sequenced. Deep immunoSEQ sequencing was applied to naive, central memory and regulatory T cell samples, giving an average of around 4 million total reads per sample. After sorted cells were lysed in RLT buffer, RNA was extracted with DNase-treated RNeasy Micro or Mini kits, with the choice depending on cell number. To prevent cross-contamination, every cell subset was processed on its own, while patient and healthy donor samples were processed together. The immunoSEQ multiplex PCR was used to amplify TCRB sequences from cDNA, generating 87-bp fragments that spanned the CDR3 region. Sequencing of the amplicons was performed on the Illumina HiSeq platform. In the source study's methods: Synthetic template baselines were used to correct PCR bias computationally, reads within Hamming distance 2 were collapsed, and singletons that could not be merged were discarded. By aligning reads against IMGT, V, D and J genes, CDR3 length, and insertions or deletions at six rearrangement sites were assigned. Within each subset, clonotype counts were normalized to the number of sorted cells before true diversity and Gini coefficients were calculated with the tcR R package. The overlap coefficient, calculated on TCRB nucleotide sequences, was used to measure repertoire sharing. Here the immuneACCESS table is served through TCRdb, limited to in-frame sequences with V and J called. Missing clones are a known gap in these copies; in checked studies unresolved V genes cover under half, and the rest lacks a known reason. V and J calls and clone size come straight from that table; D and trimming were deduced from the DNA. The sample yields 300,000 to 450,000 clones; around a tenth were counted once. The ten largest clonotypes hold about 0.63% of the sample.

The cysteine opens and the phenylalanine closes a CDR3 of 15 amino acids. Solely the CDR3 DNA is kept, with 45 bases framed from the first base. V is shortened by 6 bases, J by 0 bases, and the region joining them spans 15 bases. Based on the germline V gene, the CDR1 and CDR2 sequences are SQVTM and ANQGSEA. This specimen belongs to a study of beta chain features in type 1 diabetes (dated by TCRdb to between 2017 and 2018). As for the study more broadly: Patients and healthy donors did not differ in mean age, gender distribution, total cell number or subset yield. Regulatory and stem cell-like memory subsets were obtained from only 8 patients and roughly eight healthy donors, while naive and central memory subsets were obtained from all 30 or so donors. A total of roughly 98,000,000 sorted cells were examined across all samples, and a strong correlation was observed between cell number per subset and RNA yield. In the study, TCRB repertoires of sorted circulating CD4+ T cell subsets from recently diagnosed type 1 diabetes patients were compared with those of matched healthy donors. What the authors observed across the whole study: Naive, central memory and regulatory TCRB repertoires appeared to be more similar among patients than among healthy donors. PCR may preferentially amplify shorter templates, but because patient and control samples were amplified and corrected together, any resulting skew would affect both groups equally. Patients with type 1 diabetes made fewer insertions and deleted more nucleotides at VDJ recombination sites, implying thymic rearrangement abnormalities. Because small numbers of individuals were included in the HLA sub-analyses, any influence of HLA type on TCRB rearrangement was left unresolved. A moderate but significant shortening of TCRB CDR3 length was observed in type 1 diabetes patients in all four CD4+ subsets. Because cDNA was sequenced instead of genomic DNA, activated cells with high expression could be over-represented, although the groups did not differ in activation or CD3 levels.

From each donor, a single peripheral blood sample of roughly 0.11 L on average was drawn into heparinised tubes. Naive, central memory, regulatory and stem cell-like memory CD4+ T cells were sorted on a BD FACSAria II using a panel including CD45RO, CCR7, CD25, CD127, CD95 and CD27. A purity above 95% was achieved for all sorted populations. PBMCs were separated immediately by Lymphoprep density gradient centrifugation and were stained directly, without being cultured. So that batch effects would be minimized, each experiment stained and sorted samples in pairs, pairing one healthy donor with one patient.

Here the chain combines TRBV29-1 and TRBJ2-1, with the D call perhaps TRBD1 or TRBD2, each one matching 5 bases. The sequenced material came from central memory CD4+ T cells from blood. This receptor was obtained from a man aged 25 to 40 with type 1 diabetes. The CDR3 has the sequence CSVGLGPSSYNEQFF. The base sequence is TGCAGCGTGGGATTGGGACCAAGCTCCTACAATGAGCAGTTCTTC.